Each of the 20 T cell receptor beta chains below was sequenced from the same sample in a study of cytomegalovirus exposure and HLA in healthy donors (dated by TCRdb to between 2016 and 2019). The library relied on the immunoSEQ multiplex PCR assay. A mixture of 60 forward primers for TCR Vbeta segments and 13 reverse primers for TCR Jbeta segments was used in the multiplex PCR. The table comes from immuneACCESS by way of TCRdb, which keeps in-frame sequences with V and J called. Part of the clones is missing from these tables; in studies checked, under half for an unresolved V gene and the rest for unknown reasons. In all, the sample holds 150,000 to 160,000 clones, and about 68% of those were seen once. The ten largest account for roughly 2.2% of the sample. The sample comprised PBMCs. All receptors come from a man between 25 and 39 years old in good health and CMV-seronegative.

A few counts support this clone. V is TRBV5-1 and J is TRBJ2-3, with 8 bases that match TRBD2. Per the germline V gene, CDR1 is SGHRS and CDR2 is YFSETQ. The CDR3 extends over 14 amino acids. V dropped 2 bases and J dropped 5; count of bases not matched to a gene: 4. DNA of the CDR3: TGCGCCAGCAGCTTTTCGGGGGGGGGAGATACGCAGTATTTT. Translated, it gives CASSFSGGGDTQYF.

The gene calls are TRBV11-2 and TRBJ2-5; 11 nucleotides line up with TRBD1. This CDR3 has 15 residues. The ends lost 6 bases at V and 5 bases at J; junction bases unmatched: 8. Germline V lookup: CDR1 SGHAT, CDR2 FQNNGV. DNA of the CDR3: TGTGCCAGCAGATCAGGACAGGGGGCTTGGGAGACCCAGTACTTC. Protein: CASRSGQGAWETQYF. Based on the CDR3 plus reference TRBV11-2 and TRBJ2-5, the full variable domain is EAGVAQSPRYKIIEKRQSVAFWCNPISGHATLYWYQQILGQGPKLLIQFQNNGVVDDSQLPKDRFSAERLKGVDSTLKIQPAKLEDSAVYLCASRSGQGAWETQYFGPGTRLLVL.

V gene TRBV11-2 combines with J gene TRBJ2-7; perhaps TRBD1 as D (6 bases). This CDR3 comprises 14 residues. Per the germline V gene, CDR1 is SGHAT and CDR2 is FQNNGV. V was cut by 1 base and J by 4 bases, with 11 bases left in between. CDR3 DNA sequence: TGTGCCAGCAGCTTAGCGGACAGAAGTTACGAGCAGTACTTC. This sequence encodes CASSLADRSYEQYF.

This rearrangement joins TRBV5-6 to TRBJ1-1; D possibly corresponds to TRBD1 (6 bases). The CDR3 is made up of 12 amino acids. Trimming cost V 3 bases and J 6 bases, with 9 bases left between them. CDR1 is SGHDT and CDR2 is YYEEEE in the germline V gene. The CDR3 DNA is TGTGCCAGCAGCTGGGGGGGCGCTGAAGCTTTCTTT. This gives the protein CASSWGGAEAFF. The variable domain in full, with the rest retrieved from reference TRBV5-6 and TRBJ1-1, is DAGVTQSPTHLIKTRGQQVTLRCSPKSGHDTVSWYQQALGQGPQFIFQYYEEEERQRGNFPDRFSGHQFPNYSSELNVNALLLGDSALYLCASSWGGAEAFFGQGTRLTVV.

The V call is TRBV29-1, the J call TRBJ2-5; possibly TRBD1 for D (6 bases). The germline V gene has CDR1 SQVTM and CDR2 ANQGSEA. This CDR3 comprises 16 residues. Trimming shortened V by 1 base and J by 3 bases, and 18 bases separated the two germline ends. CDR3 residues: CSVEVGHLLLEETQYF. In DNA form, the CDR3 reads TGCAGCGTTGAAGTGGGACACCTACTTTTGGAAGAGACCCAGTACTTC.

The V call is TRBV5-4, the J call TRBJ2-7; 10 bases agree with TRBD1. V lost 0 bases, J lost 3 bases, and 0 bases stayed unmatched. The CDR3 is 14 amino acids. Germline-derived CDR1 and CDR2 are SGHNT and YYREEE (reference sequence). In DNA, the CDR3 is TGTGCCAGCAGCTTGGGGGACAGGGGCTACGAGCAGTACTTC. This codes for CASSLGDRGYEQYF. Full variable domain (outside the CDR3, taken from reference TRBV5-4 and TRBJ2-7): ETGVTQSPTHLIKTRGQQVTLRCSSQSGHNTVSWYQQALGQGPQFIFQYYREEENGRGNFPPRFSGLQFPNYSSELNVNALELDDSALYLCASSLGDRGYEQYFGPGTRLTVT.

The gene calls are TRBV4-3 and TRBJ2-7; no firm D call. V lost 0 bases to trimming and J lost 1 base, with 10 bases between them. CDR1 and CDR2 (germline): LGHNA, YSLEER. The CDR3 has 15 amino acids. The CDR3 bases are TGCGCCAGCAGCCAAGAGTCACAGCCATCCTACGAGCAGTACTTC. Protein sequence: CASSQESQPSYEQYF.

The DNA of the CDR3 is TGTGCCAGCAGTTTATGGGCGGAGTATGGCTACACCTTC. This encodes CASSLWAEYGYTF. The chain joins TRBV28 to TRBJ1-2; D ambiguous. V lost 0 bases, J lost 5 bases, and 7 bases lay in between. CDR1 and CDR2 (germline): MDHEN, SYDVKM. CDR3 length equals 13 residues.

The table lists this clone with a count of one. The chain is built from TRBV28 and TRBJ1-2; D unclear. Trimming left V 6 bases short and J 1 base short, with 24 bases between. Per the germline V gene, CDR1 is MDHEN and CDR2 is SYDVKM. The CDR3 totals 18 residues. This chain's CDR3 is CASSSVDFGRNFNYGYTF. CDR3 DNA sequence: TGTGCCAGCAGCTCCGTTGATTTCGGGAGGAATTTTAACTATGGCTACACCTTC.

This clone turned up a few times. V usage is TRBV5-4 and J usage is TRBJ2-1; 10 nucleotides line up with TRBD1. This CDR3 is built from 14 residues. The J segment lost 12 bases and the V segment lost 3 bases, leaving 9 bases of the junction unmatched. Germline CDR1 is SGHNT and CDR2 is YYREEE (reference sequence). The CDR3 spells CASSSKGQGGGQFF. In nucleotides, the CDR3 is TGTGCCAGCAGCTCAAAAGGACAGGGGGGAGGGCAGTTCTTC.

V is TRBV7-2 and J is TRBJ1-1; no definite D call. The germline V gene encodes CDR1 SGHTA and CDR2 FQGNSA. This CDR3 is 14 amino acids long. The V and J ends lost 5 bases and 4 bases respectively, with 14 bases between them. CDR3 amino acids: CASSPLSGSTEAFF. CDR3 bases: TGTGCCAGCAGCCCCCTATCCGGGAGCACTGAAGCTTTCTTT.

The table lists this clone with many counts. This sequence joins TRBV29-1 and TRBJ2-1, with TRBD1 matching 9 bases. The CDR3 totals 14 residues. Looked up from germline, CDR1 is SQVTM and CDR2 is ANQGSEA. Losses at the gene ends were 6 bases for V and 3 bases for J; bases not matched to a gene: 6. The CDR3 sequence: CSVGTGNFYNEQFF. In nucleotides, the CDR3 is TGCAGCGTAGGGACAGGGAATTTCTACAATGAGCAGTTCTTC.

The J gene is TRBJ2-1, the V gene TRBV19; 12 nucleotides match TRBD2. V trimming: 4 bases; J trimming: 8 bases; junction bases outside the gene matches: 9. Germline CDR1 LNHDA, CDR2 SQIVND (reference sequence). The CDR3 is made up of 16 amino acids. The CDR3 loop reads CASSRTSGVLRDEQFF. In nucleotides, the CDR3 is TGTGCCAGTAGTAGGACTAGCGGGGTACTGAGGGATGAGCAGTTCTTC. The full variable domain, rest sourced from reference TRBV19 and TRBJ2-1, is DGGITQSPKYLFRKEGQNVTLSCEQNLNHDAMYWYRQDPGQGLRLIYYSQIVNDFQKGDIAEGYSVSREKKESFPLTVTSAQKNPTAFYLCASSRTSGVLRDEQFFGPGTRLTVL.

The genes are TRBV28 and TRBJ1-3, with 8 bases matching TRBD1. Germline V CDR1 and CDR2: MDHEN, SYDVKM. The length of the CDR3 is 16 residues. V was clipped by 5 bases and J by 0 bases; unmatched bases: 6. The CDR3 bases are TGTGCCAGCAGTCGACAGGGGCCACGCTCTGGAAACACCATATATTTT. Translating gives CASSRQGPRSGNTIYF.

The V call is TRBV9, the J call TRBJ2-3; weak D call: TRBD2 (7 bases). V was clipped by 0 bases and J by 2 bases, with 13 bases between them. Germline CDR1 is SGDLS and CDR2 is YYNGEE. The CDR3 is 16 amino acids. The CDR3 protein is CASSVGRGAHTDTQYF. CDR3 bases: TGTGCCAGCAGCGTAGGACGGGGGGCCCACACAGATACGCAGTATTTT.

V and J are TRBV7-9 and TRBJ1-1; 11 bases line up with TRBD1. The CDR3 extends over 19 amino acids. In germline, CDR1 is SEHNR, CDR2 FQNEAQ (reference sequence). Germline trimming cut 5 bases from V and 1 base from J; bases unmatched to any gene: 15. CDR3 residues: CASSPGTGGMDLKNTEAFF. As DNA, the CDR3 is TGTGCCAGCAGCCCGGGGACAGGGGGGATGGATTTGAAGAACACTGAAGCTTTCTTT.

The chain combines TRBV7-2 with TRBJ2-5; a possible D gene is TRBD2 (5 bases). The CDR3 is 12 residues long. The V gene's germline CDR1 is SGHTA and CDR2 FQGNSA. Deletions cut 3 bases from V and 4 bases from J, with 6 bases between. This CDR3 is CASSFSVETQYF. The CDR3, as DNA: TGTGCCAGCAGCTTTAGCGTAGAGACCCAGTACTTC.

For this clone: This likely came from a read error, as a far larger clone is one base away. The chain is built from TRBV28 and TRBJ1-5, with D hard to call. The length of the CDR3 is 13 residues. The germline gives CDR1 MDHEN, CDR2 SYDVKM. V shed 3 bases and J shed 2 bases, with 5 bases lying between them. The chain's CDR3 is CASSLQGNQPQHF. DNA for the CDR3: TGTGCCAGCAGTTTGCAGGGCAATCAGCCCCAGCATTTT.

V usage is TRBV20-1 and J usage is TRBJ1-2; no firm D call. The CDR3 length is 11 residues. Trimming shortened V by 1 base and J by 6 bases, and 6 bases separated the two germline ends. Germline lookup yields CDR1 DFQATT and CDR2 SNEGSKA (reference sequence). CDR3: CSARVADGYTF. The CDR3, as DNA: TGCAGTGCTAGAGTGGCGGATGGCTACACCTTC.

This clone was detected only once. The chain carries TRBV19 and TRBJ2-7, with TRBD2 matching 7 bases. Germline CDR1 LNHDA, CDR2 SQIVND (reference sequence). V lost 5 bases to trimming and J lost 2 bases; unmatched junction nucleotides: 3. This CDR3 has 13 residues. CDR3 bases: TGTGCCAGTAGTGGGGGGGGACCCTACGAGCAGTACTTC. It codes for CASSGGGPYEQYF.